These 27 T cell receptor beta chains were sequenced from one sample in a study of blood T cell repertoires in COVID-19. Sequenced by immunoSEQ multiplex PCR; TCRdb stores in-frame clones only, minus some. The table has hundreds of thousands of clones, 88% seen once. The specimen sequenced was peripheral blood. Every receptor here comes from a woman aged 40 to 50 who had recovered from COVID-19.

This clone has more than one count but fewer than ten. The V call is TRBV3-1 (or the pseudogene TRBV3-2), the J call TRBJ2-3; 10 bases are shared with TRBD1. The CDR3 contains 14 residues. V lost 4 bases, J lost 3 bases, and 1 base stayed unmatched. Looked up from germline, CDR1 is LGHDT and CDR2 is YNNKEL (reference sequence). This CDR3 reads CASSPGQGTDTQYF. CDR3 nucleotides: TGTGCCAGCAGCCCGGGACAGGGGACAGATACGCAGTATTTT.

The V gene is TRBV19, the J gene TRBJ2-3; D remains ambiguous. Germline CDR1 is LNHDA and CDR2 is SQIVND (reference sequence). This CDR3 spans 13 amino acids. The V and J ends lost 3 bases and 6 bases respectively, with 10 bases between them. CDR3 nucleotides: TGTGCCAGTAGTATGTCCGACGGGGATACGCAGTATTTT. This translates into CASSMSDGDTQYF.

The chain has TRBV2 and TRBJ1-5; 8 nucleotides agree with TRBD1. V gave up 4 bases and J gave up 6 bases; unmatched junction bases: 11. This CDR3 spans 16 amino acids. CDR1 is SNHLY and CDR2 is FYNNEI in the germline V gene. The CDR3 sequence is CASSGQGALRGQPQHF. CDR3 nucleotide sequence: TGTGCCAGCAGTGGGCAGGGGGCTTTGAGGGGTCAGCCCCAGCATTTT.

V and J are TRBV7-9 and TRBJ2-4; 8 bases are a match to TRBD1. The trim removed 0 bases at V and 3 bases at J, leaving 13 bases unmatched. This CDR3 is 19 amino acids long. From germline, CDR1 is SEHNR and CDR2 FQNEAQ (reference sequence). The CDR3 here is CASSLAPAGRGLGKNIQYF. The CDR3 DNA reads as TGTGCCAGCAGCTTAGCCCCGGCGGGCAGGGGGCTAGGCAAAAACATTCAGTACTTC.

The rearrangement links TRBV28 to TRBJ2-3; 7 positions agree with TRBD2. This CDR3 comprises 12 residues. J was trimmed by 1 base and V by 10 bases; bases with no gene match: 2. CDR1 MDHEN and CDR2 SYDVKM come from the germline V gene. CDR3 protein: CATRGGTDTQYF. The CDR3 coding sequence is TGTGCCACCCGGGGGGGCACAGATACGCAGTATTTT.

This chain uses TRBV7-6 with TRBJ2-1; D perhaps matches TRBD2 (7 bases). The CDR3 covers 16 residues. Germline V CDR1 and CDR2: SGHVS, FNYEAQ. Trimming took off 3 bases at V and 6 bases at J, with 18 bases between the two ends. CDR3 residues: CASSLGGFGTTNEQFF. The CDR3 DNA sequence: TGTGCCAGCAGCTTGGGGGGGTTTGGGACAACCAATGAGCAGTTCTTC. The whole variable domain, filled in from reference TRBV7-6 and TRBJ2-1, reads GAGVSQSPRYKVTKRGQDVALRCDPISGHVSLYWYRQALGQGPEFLTYFNYEAQQDKSGLPNDRFSAERPEGSISTLTIQRTEQRDSAMYRCASSLGGFGTTNEQFFGPGTRLTVL.

The chain has TRBV4-3 and TRBJ2-7; 8 nucleotides line up with TRBD2. V trimming: 4 bases; J trimming: 6 bases; junction bases outside the gene matches: 8. Germline lookup yields CDR1 LGHNA and CDR2 YSLEER. CDR3 length equals 14 residues. This CDR3 is CASSPRGGRSEQYF. CDR3 DNA sequence: TGCGCCAGCAGCCCCAGAGGCGGGAGGAGCGAGCAGTACTTC.

The chain combines TRBV21-1 with TRBJ1-4; TRBD1 is the table's D call and was not checked against the DNA. TRBV21-1 is a pseudogene segment. The CDR3 extends over 16 amino acids. CDR3 sequence (DNA): TGTGCCAGCACCACCTCCCCCGACAGGACCCTTGAAAAACTGTTTTTT. It translates to CASTTSPDRTLEKLFF.

This chain links TRBV4-2 with TRBJ2-2; 14 bases are shared with TRBD2. The germline gives CDR1 LGHNA, CDR2 YNFKEQ. The CDR3 length is 18 residues. After removal of 4 bases from V and 0 bases from J, the junction contained 4 bases not matched to a gene. This CDR3 is CASSRGTSGGANTGELFF. In nucleotides, the CDR3 is TGTGCCAGCAGCCGCGGGACTAGCGGGGGCGCGAACACCGGGGAGCTGTTTTTT.

The rearrangement links TRBV3-1 (or the pseudogene TRBV3-2) to TRBJ1-6; D remains unclear. The CDR3 has 14 residues. Trimming removed 3 bases from V and 8 bases from J, with 11 bases in between. From germline, CDR1 is LGHDT and CDR2 YNNKEL (reference sequence). The CDR3 DNA sequence: TGTGCCAGCAGCCACCTCACACGGGATTCACCCCTCCACTTT. Its translation is CASSHLTRDSPLHF.

This sequence joins TRBV11-3 and TRBJ2-3, with D tentatively TRBD1 (6 bases). V lost 4 bases, J lost 1 base, and 18 bases lay in between. This CDR3 is 17 amino acids long. The germline V gene has CDR1 SGHNT and CDR2 YENEEA. This chain's CDR3 is CASSSLGIGGGTDTQYF. The CDR3 nucleotides read TGTGCCAGCAGCTCCCTGGGTATAGGGGGAGGCACAGATACGCAGTATTTT.

The rearrangement uses TRBV7-9 and TRBJ2-7; TRBD1 agrees at 7 bases. The trim removed 3 bases at V and 9 bases at J, leaving 11 bases unmatched. The length of the CDR3 is 14 residues. The germline gives CDR1 SEHNR, CDR2 FQNEAQ (reference sequence). CDR3 bases: TGTGCCAGCAGCTTTCCCTCCACAGGGGTCGTGCAGTACTTC. The encoded protein is CASSFPSTGVVQYF. Full variable domain (remainder filled in from reference TRBV7-9 and TRBJ2-7): DTGVSQNPRHKITKRGQNVTFRCDPISEHNRLYWYRQTLGQGPEFLTYFQNEAQLEKSRLLSDRFSAERPKGSFSTLEIQRTEQGDSAMYLCASSFPSTGVVQYFGPGTRLTVT.

This sequence joins TRBV5-6 and TRBJ1-4; D is possibly TRBD1 (5 bases). The CDR3 is 14 residues long. Germline-derived CDR1 and CDR2 are SGHDT and YYEEEE. V lost 0 bases, J lost 8 bases, and 11 bases lay in between. The CDR3 nucleotides read TGTGCCAGCAGCTTGGGGCCGGGGGGAGAAAAACTGTTTTTT. Amino acids: CASSLGPGGEKLFF. The whole variable domain, remainder taken from reference TRBV5-6 and TRBJ1-4, is DAGVTQSPTHLIKTRGQQVTLRCSPKSGHDTVSWYQQALGQGPQFIFQYYEEEERQRGNFPDRFSGHQFPNYSSELNVNALLLGDSALYLCASSLGPGGEKLFFGSGTQLSVL.

This chain links TRBV4-3 with TRBJ1-4, with D possibly TRBD1 on 6 matching bases. The CDR3 has 16 amino acids. The germline V gene has CDR1 LGHNA and CDR2 YSLEER. With 4 bases removed from V and 6 bases from J, the gap between germline ends came to 18 bases. This CDR3 is CASSRHLGGRDEKLFF. The CDR3 DNA reads as TGCGCCAGCAGCCGCCACTTGGGGGGGCGGGATGAAAAACTGTTTTTT.

This chain uses TRBV5-6 with TRBJ2-6, with D uncertain. CDR3 length equals 16 residues. Germline-derived CDR1 and CDR2 are SGHDT and YYEEEE. Deletions cut 0 bases from V and 0 bases from J, with 7 bases between. As DNA, the CDR3 is TGTGCCAGCAGCTTGGCTACTATCTCTGGGGCCAACGTCCTGACTTTC. This encodes CASSLATISGANVLTF.

The J gene is TRBJ2-1, the V gene TRBV11-2, with 12 bases fitting TRBD2. CDR1 is SGHAT, CDR2 FQNNGV, per germline. CDR3 length equals 19 residues. Trimming cost V 5 bases and J 7 bases; bases outside gene matches: 18. This chain's CDR3 is CASSPGVLLAGGPGNEQFF. The CDR3 nucleotides are TGTGCCAGCAGCCCCGGGGTCCTCCTAGCGGGAGGGCCGGGGAATGAGCAGTTCTTC.

The chain joins TRBV6-1 to TRBJ1-1; 9 bases are shared with TRBD1. The CDR3 is 15 amino acids. The V segment lost 5 bases and the J segment 1 base; nucleotides outside the gene matches: 5. The germline CDR1 and CDR2 sequences are MNHNS and SASEGT. Here the CDR3 DNA reads TGTGCCAGCAGTTCCAGGGACAGGGCGAACACTGAAGCTTTCTTT. Translated: CASSSRDRANTEAFF.

The chain links TRBV7-2 to TRBJ2-7, with 14 bases identical to TRBD2. CDR3 size: 13 residues. V trimming: 8 bases; J trimming: 6 bases; junction bases outside the gene matches: 3. CDR1 and CDR2 from the germline V gene are SGHTA and FQGNSA. The CDR3 DNA reads TGTGCCAGCCGACTAGCGGGAGGGATCGAGCAGTACTTC. Protein: CASRLAGGIEQYF.

The chain joins TRBV19 to TRBJ2-2; 15 nucleotides match TRBD2. Looked up from germline, CDR1 is LNHDA and CDR2 is SQIVND (reference sequence). The CDR3 contains 23 residues. Trimming at V came to 5 bases and at J to 5 bases, leaving 24 bases not matched to a gene. In nucleotides, the CDR3 is TGTGCCAGTAGTCCGGGGACCCTGGCGGGACTAGCGGGAGGTCGGTCGGGAACCGGGGAGCTGTTTTTT. Its translation: CASSPGTLAGLAGGRSGTGELFF.

The chain combines TRBV19 with TRBJ1-5; TRBD1 agrees at 9 bases. The CDR3 spans 16 residues. V shed 4 bases, J shed 3 bases, and the junction held 7 bases outside the gene matches. Germline CDR1 LNHDA, CDR2 SQIVND (reference sequence). The CDR3: CASSTPDRGNNQPQHF. The CDR3 DNA sequence: TGTGCCAGTAGTACCCCGGACAGGGGAAACAATCAGCCCCAGCATTTT.

This clone was recorded many times. The rearrangement uses TRBV5-3 and TRBJ2-7; D is undetermined. TRBV5-3 has ORF status, its function being uncertain. Trimming shortened V by 0 bases and J by 3 bases, and 13 bases separated the two germline ends. The CDR3 is made up of 15 amino acids. The CDR3 region is CARSLGSSPHYEQYV. The CDR3 nucleotides are TGTGCCAGAAGCTTGGGGTCCTCACCACACTACGAGCAGTACGTC.

The J gene is TRBJ2-1, the V gene TRBV6-5; 7 nucleotides line up with TRBD2. V lost 6 bases, J lost 8 bases, and 13 bases stayed unmatched. This CDR3 has 15 residues. Germline CDR1 is MNHEY and CDR2 is SVGAGI. As DNA, the CDR3 is TGTGCCAGCAGGGGAGGGGCGGTCAACAATTATGAGCAGTTCTTC. It translates to CASRGGAVNNYEQFF.

The V and J genes are TRBV27 and TRBJ2-3; TRBD1 aligns across 10 bases. V trimming: 5 bases; J trimming: 6 bases; junction bases outside the gene matches: 8. The germline V gene encodes CDR1 MNHEY and CDR2 SMNVEV (reference sequence). The CDR3 contains 15 residues. The CDR3 region is CASSPPGQGWDTQYF. CDR3 DNA: TGTGCCAGCAGTCCACCGGGACAGGGGTGGGATACGCAGTATTTT.

The chain uses TRBV9 and TRBJ2-1; D not certain. CDR3 size: 11 residues. The ends were cut back, 2 bases at V and 7 bases at J, with 4 bases in the middle. Per the germline V gene, CDR1 is SGDLS and CDR2 is YYNGEE. The CDR3 DNA sequence: TGTGCCAGCAGCGTCGCGAATGAGCAGTTCTTC. It codes for CASSVANEQFF. The whole variable domain, filled in from reference TRBV9 and TRBJ2-1, reads DSGVTQTPKHLITATGQRVTLRCSPRSGDLSVYWYQQSLDQGLQFLIQYYNGEERAKGNILERFSAQQFPDLHSELNLSSLELGDSALYFCASSVANEQFFGPGTRLTVL.

The rearrangement joins TRBV4-3 to TRBJ2-1; tentative D call: TRBD2 (6 bases). This CDR3 contains 13 residues. The ends were cut back, 3 bases at V and 10 bases at J, with 13 bases in the middle. Germline assignment: CDR1 LGHNA and CDR2 YSLEER. This chain's CDR3 is CASSHLLATEQFF. As DNA, the CDR3 is TGCGCCAGCAGCCACCTCCTAGCGACAGAGCAGTTCTTC.

The chain uses TRBV30 and TRBJ2-3; D gene ambiguous. This CDR3 region has 11 residues. Trimming shortened V by 3 bases and J by 6 bases, and 7 bases separated the two germline ends. Germline V CDR1 and CDR2: GTSNPN, SVGIG (reference sequence). The CDR3 DNA follows: TGTGCCTGGAGCCCCCGGGATACGCAGTATTTT. Its translation is CAWSPRDTQYF.

This clone showed up just once. The chain links TRBV3-1 (or the pseudogene TRBV3-2) to TRBJ1-4; D gene unclear. The CDR3 loop spans 12 amino acids. V was trimmed by 3 bases and J by 6 bases, leaving 5 bases between them. The germline CDR1 and CDR2 sequences are LGHDT and YNNKEL (reference sequence). Written as DNA, the CDR3 is TGTGCCAGCAGCCAGAGGGATGAAAAACTGTTTTTT. Encoded protein: CASSQRDEKLFF.